This TCR beta chain stems from a study of early T cells in non-severe SARS-CoV-2 infection. Study-level background: Sequenced material consisted of bulk RNA (from unsorted whole blood), and chains were unpaired. Study-level points and caveats: Matching with VDJdb favored anti-spike CD8 responses (missing private and CD4 specificities).

Individual cDNA molecules were tagged with unique molecular identifiers. One entry per CDR3 protein results from TCRdb running MiXCR on the 5' RACE reads. The data show roughly 70,000 distinct CDR3 sequences, under 15% seen once. V dropped 4 bases and J dropped 3 bases, with 16 bases sitting between them. The length of the CDR3 is 15 residues. CDR1 and CDR2 from the germline V gene are SGDLS and YYNGEE. In this sample, this clonotype turned up many times. Its target is not known. The sequence came from an adult who was a healthcare worker with PCR-confirmed SARS-CoV-2 infection or an uninfected control (not recorded which). This sequence joins TRBV9 and TRBJ1-1; tentative D call: TRBD1 (6 bases). Sequencing used whole blood. DNA of the CDR3: TGTGCCAGCAGCCCTAGTAGGGGGGGGGACACTGAAGCTTTCTTT. This sequence encodes CASSPSRGGDTEAFF.